Given below is one TCR beta chain in context. The sample belongs to a study of blood T cell repertoires in COVID-19. Study as a whole: The cDNA or gDNA used as material had been derived from T cells, B-cell-depleted T cells, or PBMCs.

V lost 4 bases and J lost 0, with 11 bases in between. The CDR3 runs to 15 residues. The V gene's germline CDR1 is SGHKS and CDR2 YYEKEE (reference sequence). Original data processing: It was from reference gene primer amplification that nucleated cell counts were estimated. The repertoire was sequenced with immunoSEQ multiplex PCR; TCRdb's copy has only in-frame clones and lacks some. V and J calls and clone size follow that table, whereas D and trimming were derived from the DNA. Here the sample spans about 160,000 clones, 80% to 90% being singletons. The gene calls are TRBV5-5 and TRBJ1-5; a possible D gene is TRBD1 (5 bases). Sequencing input: peripheral blood. The sequence was collected from a woman in her 70s with COVID-19, enrolled during active disease. The CDR3 region has the DNA TGTGCCAGCAGCCACAGGCCGGATAGCAATCAGCCCCAGCATTTT. As protein: CASSHRPDSNQPQHF.